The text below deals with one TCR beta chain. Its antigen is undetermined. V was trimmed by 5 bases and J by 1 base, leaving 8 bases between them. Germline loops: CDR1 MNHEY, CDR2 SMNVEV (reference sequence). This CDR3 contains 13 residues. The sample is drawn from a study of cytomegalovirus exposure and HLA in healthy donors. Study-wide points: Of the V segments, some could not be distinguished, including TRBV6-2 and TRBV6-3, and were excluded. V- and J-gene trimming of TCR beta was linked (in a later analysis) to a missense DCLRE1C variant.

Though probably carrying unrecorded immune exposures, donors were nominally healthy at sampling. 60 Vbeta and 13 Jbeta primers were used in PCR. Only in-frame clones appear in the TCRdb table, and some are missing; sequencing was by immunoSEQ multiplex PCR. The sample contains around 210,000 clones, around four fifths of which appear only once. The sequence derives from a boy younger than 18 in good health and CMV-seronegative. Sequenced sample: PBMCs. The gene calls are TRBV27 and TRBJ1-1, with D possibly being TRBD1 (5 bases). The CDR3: CASSLTGNTEAFF. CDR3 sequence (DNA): TGTGCCAGCAGTCTCACAGGGAACACTGAAGCTTTCTTT.